A single sample is the source of the 23 T cell receptor beta chains below, sequenced in a study of blood T cell repertoires in COVID-19. Sequencing was performed with immunoSEQ multiplex PCR; in TCRdb, only in-frame clones are kept and a portion is missing. There are 140,000 to 150,000 clones in the sample; roughly 79% occur only once, and over 7% lies in the top ten. Input material: peripheral blood. The receptors were sampled from a man aged 50-60 years with active or convalescent COVID-19.

The CDR3 is CASSLLLGLAGSTYEQYF. DNA of the CDR3: TGTGCCAGCAGTTTACTTCTGGGACTAGCGGGGTCCACCTACGAGCAGTACTTC. V gene TRBV28 combines with J gene TRBJ2-7; TRBD2 agrees at 13 bases. The CDR3 runs 18 residues. Germline V gene data show CDR1 as MDHEN and CDR2 as SYDVKM. Losses at the gene ends were 2 bases for V and 2 bases for J; bases not matched to a gene: 9.

The CDR3 loop reads CASSTGGSSYEQYF. The CDR3 DNA reads as TGTGCCAGCTCCACCGGCGGGAGCTCCTACGAGCAGTACTTC. V usage is TRBV18 and J usage is TRBJ2-7; 7 bases are a match to TRBD2. Germline V gives CDR1 KGHSH, CDR2 LQKENI. CDR3 length: 14 residues. J lost 0 bases, V lost 6 bases, and 5 bases had no gene match.

The rearrangement uses TRBV4-2 and TRBJ2-5, with TRBD1 as a possible D gene (6 bases). V was trimmed by 4 bases and J by 3 bases, leaving 18 bases between them. Germline loops: CDR1 LGHNA, CDR2 YNFKEQ. The CDR3 runs to 16 residues. Here the CDR3 DNA reads TGTGCCAGCAGCCTTTCTCCGGGACAACAGGAAGAGACCCAGTACTTC. This translates into CASSLSPGQQEETQYF.

The chain is built from TRBV29-1 and TRBJ2-7, with TRBD1 identical over 7 bases. The germline V gene has CDR1 SQVTM and CDR2 ANQGSEA. J was trimmed by 4 bases and V by 6 bases; bases with no gene match: 6. The CDR3 has 12 residues. CDR3 region: CSVGRGPYEQYF. The DNA for the CDR3 is TGCAGCGTGGGAAGGGGGCCTTACGAGCAGTACTTC.

Concerning this clone: The sample carries other DNA sequences with the same CDR3. The chain recombines TRBV18 with TRBJ1-1; D might be TRBD1 (6 bases). CDR1 KGHSH and CDR2 LQKENI come from the germline V gene. Trimming left V 3 bases short and J 8 bases short, with 7 bases between. CDR3 length: 11 residues. The CDR3 loop reads CASSPQGEAFF. In nucleotides, the CDR3 is TGTGCCAGCTCACCCCAGGGGGAAGCTTTCTTT.

This chain connects TRBV29-1 to TRBJ2-7; a weak D match, TRBD2 (5 bases). V dropped 4 bases and J dropped 3 bases, with 10 bases sitting between them. Germline assignment: CDR1 SQVTM and CDR2 ANQGSEA. The CDR3 has 12 residues. For the CDR3, the DNA is TGCAGCGTTGGGACTGCCTACTACGAGCAGTACTTC. It translates to CSVGTAYYEQYF.

The chain is built from TRBV10-3 and TRBJ2-5, with D tentatively TRBD1 (6 bases). The CDR3 extends over 16 amino acids. Trimming removed 0 bases at V and 5 bases at J, with 16 bases between. Germline V gene sequence: CDR1 ENHRY, CDR2 SYGVKD. For the CDR3, the DNA is TGTGCCATCAGTGAGTCGGCAGGGGCTACGTGGGAGACCCAGTACTTC. Amino acids: CAISESAGATWETQYF.

The V call is TRBV5-5, the J call TRBJ1-5; D remains unclear. Germline V gene lookup returns CDR1 SGHKS and CDR2 YYEKEE (reference sequence). The V end lost 2 bases, the J end lost 6 bases, and 9 bases lay between the germline ends. CDR3 length equals 13 residues. For the CDR3, the DNA is TGTGCCAGCAGCTTCTCCAACGGTCAGCCCCAGCATTTT. Its protein product is CASSFSNGQPQHF.

V and J are TRBV7-9 and TRBJ1-5; weak D call: TRBD1 (6 bases). The germline V gene encodes CDR1 SEHNR and CDR2 FQNEAQ (reference sequence). V lost 2 bases, J lost 7 bases, and 9 bases lay in between. This CDR3 is 13 amino acids long. CDR3 loop: CASSLQGTQPQHF. Here the CDR3 DNA reads TGTGCCAGCAGCTTACAGGGGACACAGCCCCAGCATTTT.

This clone was picked up a small number of times. The CDR3 loop is CASSFGVAEGTGELFF. The DNA for the CDR3 is TGTGCCAGCAGTTTTGGGGTAGCGGAGGGGACCGGGGAGCTGTTTTTT. This chain uses TRBV27 with TRBJ2-2, with a possible D match to TRBD2 (6 bases). V gave up 3 bases and J gave up 5 bases, with 16 bases separating them. CDR1 and CDR2 (germline): MNHEY, SMNVEV (reference sequence). This CDR3 has 16 residues.

The rearrangement joins TRBV19 to TRBJ1-2; D may be TRBD1 (5 bases). Germline CDR1 reads LNHDA; CDR2 reads SQIVND (reference sequence). CDR3 length: 14 residues. The V and J ends lost 1 base and 7 bases respectively, with 13 bases between them. The chain's CDR3 is CASSIVGGVAGYTF. The CDR3 DNA reads as TGTGCCAGTAGTATAGTGGGGGGGGTCGCTGGCTACACCTTC.

The V gene is TRBV6-5, the J gene TRBJ2-5, with D maybe TRBD1 (6 bases). Trimming pared 6 bases from V and 4 bases from J, leaving 12 bases between. Germline V lookup: CDR1 MNHEY, CDR2 SVGAGI. The length of the CDR3 is 13 residues. As DNA, the CDR3 is TGTGCCAGCAGATCGACAGGTGGAGAGACCCAGTACTTC. It specifies CASRSTGGETQYF.

This clone was observed a handful of times. The V call is TRBV28, the J call TRBJ1-6, with D hard to call. Germline V lookup: CDR1 MDHEN, CDR2 SYDVKM. This CDR3 region has 16 residues. Trimming took 3 bases from V and 8 from J, leaving 17 bases between them. The CDR3 coding sequence is TGTGCCAGCAGTTTCCCTGACTTAGATAAGTATTCACCCCTCCACTTT. This encodes CASSFPDLDKYSPLHF.

This clone was detected a few times. The chain is built from TRBV30 and TRBJ2-3, with D possibly being TRBD2 (5 bases). V dropped 0 bases and J dropped 6 bases, with 13 bases sitting between them. The CDR3 loop spans 14 amino acids. CDR1 is GTSNPN and CDR2 is SVGIG in the germline V gene (reference sequence). In DNA, the CDR3 is TGTGCCTGGAGTGTAGGGAGCGCGCAGGATACGCAGTATTTT. Translation gives CAWSVGSAQDTQYF.

This clone was recorded only once. The CDR3 sequence is CASSYPLSVAGENEQYF. DNA for the CDR3: TGTGCCAGCAGTTACCCACTGTCGGTAGCGGGGGAGAACGAGCAGTACTTC. The chain carries TRBV6-2 or TRBV6-3 and TRBJ2-7, with 9 bases that match TRBD2. Germline lookup yields CDR1 MNHEY and CDR2 SVGEGT. Losses at the gene ends were 2 bases for V and 5 bases for J; bases not matched to a gene: 13. The CDR3 extends over 17 amino acids.

The chain carries TRBV5-1 and TRBJ1-1; D uncertain. This CDR3 region has 15 residues. Trimming cost V 0 bases and J 1 base, with 10 bases left between them. Germline CDR1 reads SGHRS; CDR2 reads YFSETQ. CDR3 nucleotides: TGCGCCAGCAGCTTGGCGAGGGCGGGGAACACTGAAGCTTTCTTT. This encodes CASSLARAGNTEAFF.

The chain couples TRBV2 to TRBJ2-2; 11 bases align to TRBD2. V lost 5 bases, J lost 1 base, and 9 bases stayed unmatched. The CDR3 has 18 amino acids. Germline values: CDR1 SNHLY, CDR2 FYNNEI. CDR3 sequence reads: CASSWLGLAGGNTGELFF. The CDR3 nucleotides read TGTGCCAGCAGTTGGTTAGGCCTAGCGGGGGGGAACACCGGGGAGCTGTTTTTT.

The chain employs TRBV5-1 and TRBJ2-1; TRBD2 agrees at 9 bases. V trimming: 3 bases; J trimming: 10 bases; junction bases outside the gene matches: 8. This CDR3 is built from 14 residues. Germline V gene data show CDR1 as SGHRS and CDR2 as YFSETQ. The CDR3 sequence: CASSWVVAGDEQFF. CDR3 DNA sequence: TGCGCCAGCAGCTGGGTCGTAGCGGGAGACGAGCAGTTCTTC.

The table lists this clone with a few counts. V gene TRBV18 combines with J gene TRBJ1-4; D may be TRBD1 (5 bases). The CDR3 has 15 amino acids. Trimming removed 3 bases at V and 3 bases at J, with 11 bases between. In germline, CDR1 is KGHSH, CDR2 LQKENI. The CDR3 spells CASSPSGRANEKLFF. CDR3 coding DNA: TGTGCCAGCTCACCGTCAGGGCGAGCTAATGAAAAACTGTTTTTT.

V usage is TRBV10-2 and J usage is TRBJ2-2; a weak D match, TRBD2 (5 bases). V dropped 4 bases and J dropped 2 bases, with 8 bases sitting between them. The CDR3 covers 14 residues. Per the germline V gene, CDR1 is WSHSY and CDR2 is SAAADI. CDR3 sequence reads: CASSGTGNTGELFF. Written as DNA, the CDR3 is TGCGCCAGCAGTGGGACTGGAAACACCGGGGAGCTGTTTTTT.

This clone was picked up one time. The V call is TRBV7-9, the J call TRBJ2-7; TRBD2 aligns across 11 bases. CDR3 length: 16 amino acids. Germline-derived CDR1 and CDR2 are SEHNR and FQNEAQ (reference sequence). V lost 2 bases, J lost 5 bases, and 8 bases stayed unmatched. In DNA form, the CDR3 reads TGTGCCAGCAGCTTAAGATTAGCGGGAGGGCCCGACGAGCAGTACTTC. This translates into CASSLRLAGGPDEQYF.

The rearrangement joins TRBV20-1 to TRBJ2-3, with 7 nucleotides matching TRBD2. This CDR3 region has 17 residues. The ends lost 3 bases at V and 4 bases at J; junction bases unmatched: 16. Per germline, CDR1 DFQATT and CDR2 SNEGSKA (reference sequence). The CDR3 DNA is TGCAGTGCTAGTGTGCGGGAGTTGTGGGAGTGGGCAGATACGCAGTATTTT. Its protein is CSASVRELWEWADTQYF.

The chain employs TRBV7-2 and TRBJ2-7; no reliable D call. Germline V gives CDR1 SGHTA, CDR2 FQGNSA. V dropped 1 base and J dropped 0 bases, with 10 bases sitting between them. The CDR3 runs to 15 residues. The CDR3 reads CASSLGPQASYEQYF. The CDR3 DNA reads TGTGCCAGCAGCTTAGGACCTCAGGCCTCCTACGAGCAGTACTTC.